This T cell receptor beta chain was obtained from a study of T cell repertoires in cytomegalovirus infection. TCRdb used MiXCR to reprocess the reads, holding one entry per CDR3 protein. The sample includes approximately 34,000 distinct CDR3 sequences, 40% to 65% of them seen just once. This CDR3 spans 15 amino acids. Germline V CDR1 and CDR2: SGHTA, FQGTGA. V lost 4 bases and J lost 5; bases outside the gene matches: 8. Notes on the study in general: The cumulative frequency of public TCR beta families identified carriers of CMV plus the relevant HLA. Dominant in the ex vivo response were TCR beta clonotypes restricted by HLA-C and specific for CMV.

Notes on this clonotype: The antigen remains undetermined.

Sequenced material: CD8+ T cells from cultured PBMCs, taken from culture after CMV antigen stimulation. The chain combines TRBV7-3 with TRBJ2-7; 10 bases match TRBD2. The origin of this receptor is a human donor in good health (CMV status not recorded). Some clones in this sample may be carry-over from other donors' samples. The CDR3 here is CASSSSGGAADEQYF. In DNA form, the CDR3 reads TGTGCCAGCAGCTCGAGCGGGGGGGCTGCAGACGAGCAGTACTTC. The complete variable domain, with remaining parts taken from reference TRBV7-3 and TRBJ2-7, reads GAGVSQTPSNKVTEKGKYVELRCDPISGHTALYWYRQSLGQGPEFLIYFQGTGAADDSGLPNDRFFAVRPEGSVSTLKIQRTERGDSAVYLCASSSSGGAADEQYFGPGTRLTVT.